This is a list of T cell receptor beta chains from one sample in a study of T cell responses to AZD1222 COVID-19 vaccine. The repertoire was sequenced with immunoSEQ multiplex PCR; TCRdb's copy has only in-frame clones and lacks some. This table holds 150,000 to 250,000 clones, more than 85% found once. The sequencing here drew on peripheral blood, taken 28 days after the second AZD1222 dose. The receptors stem from an adult who received the AZD1222 COVID-19 vaccine. CDR3s include the opening cysteine and the closing phenylalanine or tryptophan. Each record gives: J gene, V gene, CDR3 protein.

j_call: TRBJ2-1; v_call: TRBV12-5; cdr3_aa: CASGLVVNEQFF
j_call: TRBJ1-3; v_call: TRBV6-5; cdr3_aa: CASSYSRSRNTIYF
j_call: TRBJ1-2; v_call: TRBV5-5; cdr3_aa: CASSLRQGVDYGYTF
j_call: TRBJ1-1; v_call: TRBV13; cdr3_aa: CASSPPGKANTEAFF
j_call: TRBJ2-2; v_call: TRBV5-1; cdr3_aa: CASSPTGGDTGELFF
j_call: TRBJ1-1; v_call: TRBV7-9; cdr3_aa: CASRDNLYSSTEAFF
j_call: TRBJ1-1; v_call: TRBV12-3/TRBV12-4; cdr3_aa: CASSLGGGTEAFF
j_call: TRBJ2-2; v_call: TRBV11-2; cdr3_aa: CASSSGTYTGELFF
j_call: TRBJ1-3; v_call: TRBV6-5; cdr3_aa: CASSRRDSGNTIYF
j_call: TRBJ2-1; v_call: TRBV5-1; cdr3_aa: CASSLGGLRSYNEQFF
j_call: TRBJ2-1; v_call: TRBV28; cdr3_aa: CASELGLGQFF
j_call: TRBJ1-2; v_call: TRBV6-6; cdr3_aa: CASSYGLSYTF
j_call: TRBJ2-7; v_call: TRBV2; cdr3_aa: CASSEAGWSYEQYF
j_call: TRBJ2-1; v_call: TRBV14; cdr3_aa: CASSQTGDVYQFF
j_call: TRBJ1-1; v_call: TRBV2; cdr3_aa: CASNPSGAGNTEAFF
j_call: TRBJ2-1; v_call: TRBV6-5; cdr3_aa: CASRSGTLLYNEQFF
j_call: TRBJ2-3; v_call: TRBV27; cdr3_aa: CASSEASGRALKLYF
j_call: TRBJ2-7; v_call: TRBV12-2; cdr3_aa: CASPSWKDRGVYEQYF
j_call: TRBJ1-1; v_call: TRBV5-1; cdr3_aa: CASSLGYEAFF
j_call: TRBJ1-2; v_call: TRBV28; cdr3_aa: CASSLRPPGTGAYGYTF
j_call: TRBJ1-5; v_call: TRBV28; cdr3_aa: CASSLLGQGRSYSNQPQHF
j_call: TRBJ1-1; v_call: TRBV4-2; cdr3_aa: CASSHPDSEAFF
j_call: TRBJ2-3; v_call: TRBV5-1; cdr3_aa: CASSLGQGTRTDTQYF
j_call: TRBJ2-7; v_call: TRBV4-3; cdr3_aa: CASSQGPVGEQYF
j_call: TRBJ2-2; v_call: TRBV6-5; cdr3_aa: CASRGDSNTGELFF
j_call: TRBJ2-1; v_call: TRBV5-1; cdr3_aa: CASSLPGLATNEQFF
j_call: TRBJ1-6; v_call: TRBV6-5; cdr3_aa: CASSYLSRGRDSPLHF
j_call: TRBJ1-3; v_call: TRBV18; cdr3_aa: CASSPSRGTGNTIYF
j_call: TRBJ2-2; v_call: TRBV7-2; cdr3_aa: CASSLRGQKTGELFF
j_call: TRBJ1-1; v_call: TRBV11-2; cdr3_aa: CASSQDRLNEAFF
j_call: TRBJ2-7; v_call: TRBV5-1; cdr3_aa: CASKVDYASSYEQYF
j_call: TRBJ2-3; v_call: TRBV24-1; cdr3_aa: CATSDLPRWANTDTQYF
j_call: TRBJ2-1; v_call: TRBV19; cdr3_aa: CASKGGRAYNEQFF
j_call: TRBJ1-2; v_call: TRBV28; cdr3_aa: CASRGTGSVYGYTF
j_call: TRBJ2-7; v_call: TRBV27; cdr3_aa: CASSLRGGLAYEQYF
j_call: TRBJ1-2; v_call: TRBV19; cdr3_aa: CASSPGQGYGYTF
j_call: TRBJ1-5; v_call: TRBV4-1; cdr3_aa: CASSQQAGGSNQPQHF
j_call: TRBJ1-4; v_call: TRBV5-8; cdr3_aa: CASSLVREKLFF
j_call: TRBJ2-3; v_call: TRBV12-3/TRBV12-4; cdr3_aa: CATRGRTDTQYF
j_call: TRBJ2-7; v_call: TRBV19; cdr3_aa: CASSPRTGTYEQYF
j_call: TRBJ1-5; v_call: TRBV29-1; cdr3_aa: CSPWVSGSSNQPQHF
j_call: TRBJ2-1; v_call: TRBV11-3; cdr3_aa: CASSIEGGSWNEQFF
j_call: TRBJ2-7; v_call: TRBV5-8; cdr3_aa: CASRSTTYEQYF
j_call: TRBJ1-1; v_call: TRBV28; cdr3_aa: CASSFVLVRLNTEAFF
j_call: TRBJ1-2; v_call: TRBV6-6; cdr3_aa: CASSSRDGYGYTF
j_call: TRBJ1-3; v_call: TRBV7-9; cdr3_aa: CASSLGRLSGNTIYF
j_call: TRBJ1-6; v_call: TRBV28; cdr3_aa: CATTAMGGGRYNSPLHF
j_call: TRBJ2-7; v_call: TRBV7-3; cdr3_aa: CASSLRASGGAYEQYF
j_call: TRBJ2-2; v_call: TRBV13; cdr3_aa: CASSFYGGELFF
j_call: TRBJ2-2; v_call: TRBV5-1; cdr3_aa: CASSLAPGNTGELFF
j_call: TRBJ2-7; v_call: TRBV6-5; cdr3_aa: CASSYSAGSGYEQYF
j_call: TRBJ2-3; v_call: TRBV29-1; cdr3_aa: CSVDKGSYTQYF
j_call: TRBJ2-4; v_call: TRBV19; cdr3_aa: CASSIDPGGTSGSKNIQYF
j_call: TRBJ2-7; v_call: TRBV27; cdr3_aa: CASSLSSPNYEQYF
j_call: TRBJ2-7; v_call: TRBV7-8; cdr3_aa: CASSLEGQAYSSYEQYF
j_call: TRBJ2-1; v_call: TRBV4-1; cdr3_aa: CASSQVRGPYNEQFF